This T cell receptor beta chain was recorded in a study of T cells in women clearing cervical HPV infection. Concerning this clone: The missing CDR3 end, 3 residues past where the read stops, is filled in from the germline J gene.

Trimming removed 2 bases from V and 7 bases from J; junction bases left unmatched: 6. CDR1 MNHNS and CDR2 SASEGT come from the germline V gene. The CDR3 runs 15 residues. This table comes from immunoSEQ multiplex PCR, and its TCRdb copy is limited to in-frame clones, with some not included. In all, the sample yields about 30,000 clones. Input material: blood buffy coat. This clonotype was obtained from a woman between 18 and 70 years old with a cervical HPV16 infection that either progressed to CIN3+ or cleared (not recorded which). This rearrangement joins TRBV6-1 to TRBJ1-5, with 9 nucleotides matching TRBD1. CDR3 protein: CASSESPTGGQPQHF. The DNA read from the CDR3 is TGTGCCAGCAGTGAATCACCGACAGGGGGACAGCCC.